Shown below are 16 T cell receptor beta chains from a single sample sequenced in a study of molecular identifiers for immune sequencing clone quantification. TCRdb re-analysed the PCR reads in MiXCR, keeping a single row per CDR3 protein. Of under 650,000 distinct CDR3 sequences listed, about 20% were seen once; the top ten hold about 0.9%. Sequenced: naive CD8+ T cells from blood, with Jurkat cell RNA spiked in. Documented subset: FACS-sorted CD8+CD4-CCR7+CD45RA+ naive T cells. The receptors here all came from a human donor in good health. Some libraries in this study had Jurkat cell RNA spiked in.

At least ten counts were recorded for this clonotype. The CDR3 spells CASSPIPGTVTYEQYF. The CDR3 DNA sequence: TGTGCCAGCAGTCCAATCCCCGGGACAGTTACCTACGAGCAGTACTTC. The rearrangement uses TRBV5-4 and TRBJ2-7; 7 bases align to TRBD1. The J segment lost 2 bases and the V segment lost 5 bases, leaving 13 bases of the junction unmatched. CDR3 length: 16 residues. CDR1 and CDR2 from the germline V gene are SGHNT and YYREEE (reference sequence).

In its sample, this clonotype was seen a few times. V gene TRBV27 combines with J gene TRBJ2-3; TRBD2 aligns across 9 bases. With V trimmed by 7 bases and J by 5 bases, 10 bases remained unmatched. Per germline, CDR1 MNHEY and CDR2 SMNVEV (reference sequence). The CDR3 is 15 amino acids. CDR3 coding DNA: TGTGCCAGCAAACCCGGGACTAGCTTGAAAGATACGCAGTATTTT. It is translated as CASKPGTSLKDTQYF.

Remarks on this clonotype: It may be a read error: a sequence one base away is much more abundant. V gene TRBV7-9 combines with J gene TRBJ2-2, with D perhaps matching TRBD1 (6 bases). Germline CDR1 SEHNR, CDR2 FQNEAQ (reference sequence). The CDR3 extends over 15 amino acids. CDR3 protein: CASSEVTGSTGELSF. The CDR3 region has the DNA TGTGCCAGCAGCGAGGTGACAGGTTCCACCGGGGAGCTGTCTTTT.

On this clonotype: This clone may be a read error of a much larger clone one base away. The conserved final phenylalanine or tryptophan is absent from the CDR3, which likely points to a read error. As DNA, the CDR3 is TGTGCCAGCAGCCCACTAGCGGTCGACGGAGAGCAGTACTCC. Amino acid sequence: CASSPLAVDGEQYS. This rearrangement joins TRBV6-6 to TRBJ2-7, with 8 bases identical to TRBD2. CDR1 is MNHNY and CDR2 is SVGAGI in the germline V gene (reference sequence). The V gene end was trimmed by 6 bases and the J gene end by 7 bases; junction bases not matched to a gene: 11. The CDR3 sequence is 14 residues long.

The chain links TRBV27 to TRBJ2-3; possible D gene TRBD1, 5 bases. Germline V gene data show CDR1 as MNHEY and CDR2 as SMNVEV (reference sequence). This CDR3 has 16 amino acids. The ends were cut back, 2 bases at V and 2 bases at J, with 14 bases in the middle. The CDR3 sequence: CASSLGQGLSTDTQYF. As DNA, the CDR3 is TGTGCCAGCAGTTTAGGCCAGGGTCTCTCCACAGATACGCAGTATTTT.

This clonotype showed up just a few times. The chain links TRBV19 to TRBJ2-3, with 7 bases identical to TRBD2. CDR3 length equals 14 residues. Trimming cost V 6 bases and J 0 bases; bases outside gene matches: 3. Germline V gene lookup returns CDR1 LNHDA and CDR2 SQIVND (reference sequence). CDR3 amino acids: CASSRGESTDTQYF. CDR3 bases: TGTGCCAGTAGCCGGGGGGAGAGCACAGATACGCAGTATTTT.

This clonotype was seen a few times. The rearrangement uses TRBV12-3 or TRBV12-4 and TRBJ1-5; unclear D gene. Deletions cut 1 base from V and 10 bases from J, with 14 bases between. The CDR3 loop spans 14 amino acids. The CDR3 nucleotides read TGTGCCAGCAGTTTAGTGAGACACTGGGAACCCCAGCATTTT. This encodes CASSLVRHWEPQHF.

V gene TRBV20-1 combines with J gene TRBJ2-1; D perhaps matches TRBD2 (5 bases). V was pared by 0 bases and J by 0 bases, with 12 bases between. Looked up from germline, CDR1 is DFQATT and CDR2 is SNEGSKA (reference sequence). This CDR3 contains 16 residues. The CDR3 loop is CSARDLRGSSYNEQFF. CDR3 bases: TGCAGTGCTAGAGATCTTCGGGGTAGCTCCTACAATGAGCAGTTCTTC.

In this sample, this clonotype turned up many times. The chain links TRBV29-1 to TRBJ2-7; TRBD1 matches 10 bases. Germline trimming cut 0 bases from V and 2 bases from J; bases unmatched to any gene: 4. Germline-derived CDR1 and CDR2 are SQVTM and ANQGSEA. This CDR3 has 15 residues. CDR3 sequence reads: CSVEDPGQGAYEQYF. The CDR3, as DNA: TGCAGCGTTGAAGATCCAGGACAGGGGGCCTACGAGCAGTACTTC.

This clonotype has a handful of counts. Compared with germline, one end of the junction differs, possibly owing to a read error. The rearrangement links TRBV6-2 or TRBV6-3 to TRBJ2-1; TRBD2 agrees at 8 bases. Per the germline V gene, CDR1 is MNHEY and CDR2 is SVGEGT. The CDR3 totals 11 residues. The CDR3 coding sequence is TGTGCCAGCAGTTACGACGGGAGGGCCATCTTC. The encoded protein is CASSYDGRAIF.

This clonotype was seen repeatedly, ten times or more. The chain combines TRBV29-1 with TRBJ2-7; D remains ambiguous. Germline V gives CDR1 SQVTM, CDR2 ANQGSEA. Trimming removed 1 base from V and 4 bases from J, with 8 bases in between. The CDR3 has 12 amino acids. Written as DNA, the CDR3 is TGCAGCGTTGAAGTGGGTGGTTACGAGCAGTACTTC. Translated, it gives CSVEVGGYEQYF.

This clonotype was counted ten times or more. The chain employs TRBV30 and TRBJ2-7; 8 positions agree with TRBD1. With V trimmed by 0 bases and J by 3 bases, 4 bases remained unmatched. The CDR3 sequence is 14 residues long. Germline CDR1 GTSNPN, CDR2 SVGIG (reference sequence). The DNA of the CDR3 is TGTGCCTGGAGTGTCGGAACAGGGGGCTACGAGCAGTACTTC. Translation gives CAWSVGTGGYEQYF.

This clonotype was observed many times. The gene calls are TRBV28 and TRBJ1-1, with D unresolved. V gave up 6 bases and J gave up 7 bases, with 15 bases separating them. Germline V CDR1 and CDR2: MDHEN, SYDVKM. The CDR3 covers 13 residues. As DNA, the CDR3 is TGTGCCAGCAGGCTCCCCCTCTCTATTGAAGCTTTCTTT. Translation gives CASRLPLSIEAFF.

This clonotype came up a few times. The gene calls are TRBV4-3 and TRBJ1-1; TRBD1 matches 7 bases. The CDR3 consists of 13 residues. Germline CDR1 LGHNA, CDR2 YSLEER. V was clipped by 0 bases and J by 8 bases; unmatched bases: 3. CDR3 sequence reads: CASSQEGGKEAFF. The DNA for the CDR3 is TGCGCCAGCAGCCAAGAAGGGGGCAAGGAAGCTTTCTTT.

This clonotype was detected ten times or more. V is TRBV5-1 and J is TRBJ2-2; D is uncertain. V was shortened by 6 bases and J by 2 bases, with 11 bases between the two germline ends. The CDR3 consists of 14 residues. In germline, CDR1 is SGHRS, CDR2 YFSETQ. The CDR3 nucleotides read TGCGCCAGCAACGACGAACCAAACACCGGGGAGCTGTTTTTT. It translates to CASNDEPNTGELFF.

This chain joins TRBV2 and TRBJ2-6, with 8 bases fitting TRBD1. Germline V gene data show CDR1 as SNHLY and CDR2 as FYNNEI. The J segment lost 3 bases and the V segment lost 3 bases, leaving 10 bases of the junction unmatched. CDR3 length: 18 amino acids. CDR3: CASSDGAGGFLGANVLTF. The CDR3 DNA sequence: TGTGCCAGCAGTGATGGGGCAGGGGGCTTTCTTGGGGCCAACGTCCTGACTTTC.